The text below deals with one TCR beta chain. The junction departs from germline at one end; a sequencing error may be responsible. TCRdb re-derived calls from the multiplex PCR reads in MiXCR, one entry per CDR3 protein. Of 20,000 to 25,000 distinct CDR3 sequences in the sample, roughly 50% were seen once. This record belongs to a study of breast tumors, draining lymph nodes, adjacent tissues. From germline, CDR1 is MDHEN and CDR2 SYDVKM. The CDR3 covers 16 residues. The receptor was derived from a female donor with breast cancer. Some clones in this sample may be carry-over from other donors' samples. Sequencing input: breast tumor tissue. The rearrangement links TRBV28 to TRBJ2-2; 11 positions agree with TRBD2. The CDR3 loop reads CVSSLAGLAVTRELFF. DNA for the CDR3: TGTGTCAGCAGTTTGGCGGGACTAGCGGTCACCAGGGAGCTGTTTTTT.